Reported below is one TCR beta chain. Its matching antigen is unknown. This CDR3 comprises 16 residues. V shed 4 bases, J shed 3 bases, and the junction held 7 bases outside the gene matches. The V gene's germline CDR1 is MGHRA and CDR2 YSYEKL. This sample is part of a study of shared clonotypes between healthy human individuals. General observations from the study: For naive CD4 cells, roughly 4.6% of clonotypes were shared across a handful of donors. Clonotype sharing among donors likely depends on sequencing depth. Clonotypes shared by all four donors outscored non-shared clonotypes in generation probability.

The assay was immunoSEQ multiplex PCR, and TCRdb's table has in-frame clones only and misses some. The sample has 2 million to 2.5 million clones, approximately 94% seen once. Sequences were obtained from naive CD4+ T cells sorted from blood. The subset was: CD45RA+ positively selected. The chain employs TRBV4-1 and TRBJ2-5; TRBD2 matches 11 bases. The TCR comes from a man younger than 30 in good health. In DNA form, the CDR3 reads TGCGCCAGCAGCCCAAATAGCGGGGGGGTAAAAGAGACCCAGTACTTC. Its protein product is CASSPNSGGVKETQYF.